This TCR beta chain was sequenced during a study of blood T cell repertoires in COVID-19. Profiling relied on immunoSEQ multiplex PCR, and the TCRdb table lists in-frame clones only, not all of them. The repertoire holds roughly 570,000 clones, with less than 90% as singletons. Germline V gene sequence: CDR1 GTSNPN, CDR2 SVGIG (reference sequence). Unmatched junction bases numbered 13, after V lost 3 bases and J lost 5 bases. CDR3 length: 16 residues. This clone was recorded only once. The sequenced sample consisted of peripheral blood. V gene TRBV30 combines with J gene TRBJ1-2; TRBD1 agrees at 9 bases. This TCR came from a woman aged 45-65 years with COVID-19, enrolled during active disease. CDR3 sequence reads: CAWSALPGQGGYGYTF. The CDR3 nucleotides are TGTGCCTGGAGCGCTCTTCCGGGACAGGGAGGATATGGCTACACCTTC.